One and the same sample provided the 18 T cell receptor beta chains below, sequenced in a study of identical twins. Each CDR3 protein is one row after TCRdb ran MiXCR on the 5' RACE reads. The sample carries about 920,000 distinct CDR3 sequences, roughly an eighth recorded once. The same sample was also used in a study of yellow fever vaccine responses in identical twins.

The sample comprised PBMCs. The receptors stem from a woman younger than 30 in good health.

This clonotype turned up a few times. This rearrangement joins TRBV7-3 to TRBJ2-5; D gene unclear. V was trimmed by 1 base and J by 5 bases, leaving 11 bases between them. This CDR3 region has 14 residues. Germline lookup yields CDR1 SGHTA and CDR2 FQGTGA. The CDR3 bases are TGTGCCAGCAGCTTAAATGGCGTCGGGGAGACCCAGTACTTC. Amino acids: CASSLNGVGETQYF.

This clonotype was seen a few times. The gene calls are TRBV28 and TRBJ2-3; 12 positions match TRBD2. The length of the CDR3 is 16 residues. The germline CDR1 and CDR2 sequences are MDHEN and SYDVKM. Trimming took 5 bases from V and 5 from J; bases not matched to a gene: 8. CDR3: CASSPQLAGGRDTQYF. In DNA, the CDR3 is TGTGCCAGCAGTCCCCAACTAGCGGGGGGCCGAGATACGCAGTATTTT.

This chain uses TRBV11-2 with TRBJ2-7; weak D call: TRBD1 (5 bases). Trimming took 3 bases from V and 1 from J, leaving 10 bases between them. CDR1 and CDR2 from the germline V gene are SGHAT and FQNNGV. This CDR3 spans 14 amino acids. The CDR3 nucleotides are TGTGCCAGCAGCTTCCAACAGGAGTCCTACGAGCAGTACTTC. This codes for CASSFQQESYEQYF.

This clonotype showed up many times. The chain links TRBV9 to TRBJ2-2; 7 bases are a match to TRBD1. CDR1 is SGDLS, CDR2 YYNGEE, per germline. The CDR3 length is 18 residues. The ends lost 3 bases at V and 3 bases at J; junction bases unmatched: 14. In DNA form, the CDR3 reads TGTGCCAGCAGCGCTGCCGTACCGGGACAGACCTACACCGGGGAGCTGTTTTTT. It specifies CASSAAVPGQTYTGELFF.

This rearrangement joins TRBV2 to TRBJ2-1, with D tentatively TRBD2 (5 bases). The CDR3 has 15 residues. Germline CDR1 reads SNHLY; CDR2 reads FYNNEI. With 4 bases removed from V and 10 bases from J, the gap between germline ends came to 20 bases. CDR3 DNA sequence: TGTGCCAGCAGTGTTCGTCTAGCCGGGATGGGAGAGCAGTTCTTC. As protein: CASSVRLAGMGEQFF.

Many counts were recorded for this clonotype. The CDR3 spells CAISESHKPGTGAYEQYV. The CDR3 nucleotides are TGTGCCATCAGTGAAAGCCATAAGCCCGGGACAGGGGCTTACGAGCAGTACGTC. The chain is built from TRBV10-3 and TRBJ2-7, with TRBD1 matching 10 bases. CDR1 is ENHRY, CDR2 SYGVKD, per germline. The CDR3 extends over 18 amino acids. V lost 3 bases to trimming and J lost 4 bases; unmatched junction nucleotides: 15.

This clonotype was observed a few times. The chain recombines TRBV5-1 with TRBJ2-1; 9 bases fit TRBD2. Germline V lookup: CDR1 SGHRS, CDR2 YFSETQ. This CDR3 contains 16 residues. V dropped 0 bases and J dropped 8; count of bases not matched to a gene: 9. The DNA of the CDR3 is TGCGCCAGCAGCTTGGACATAGCGGGAGTCTTGGATGAGCAGTTCTTC. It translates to CASSLDIAGVLDEQFF.

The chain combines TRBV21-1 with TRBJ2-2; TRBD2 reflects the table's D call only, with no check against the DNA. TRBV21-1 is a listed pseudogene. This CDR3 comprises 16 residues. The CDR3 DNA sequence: TGTGCCAGCAGCCCCCGGACTAGCGGGGGTCCCGGGGAGCTGTTTTTT. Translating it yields CASSPRTSGGPGELFF.

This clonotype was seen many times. CDR3 region: CASSQGLVAYEQYF. Written as DNA, the CDR3 is TGTGCCAGCAGCCAAGGGCTAGTCGCCTACGAGCAGTACTTC. V and J are TRBV14 and TRBJ2-7; D remains unclear. Trimming took off 1 base at V and 2 bases at J, with 9 bases between the two ends. Looked up from germline, CDR1 is SGHDN and CDR2 is FVKESK. The CDR3 loop spans 14 amino acids.

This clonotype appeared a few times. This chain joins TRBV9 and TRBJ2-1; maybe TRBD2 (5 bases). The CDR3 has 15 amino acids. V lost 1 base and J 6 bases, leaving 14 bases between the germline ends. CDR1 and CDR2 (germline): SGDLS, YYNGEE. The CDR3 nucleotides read TGTGCCAGCAGCGTATGGGAGACCTCTTTCAATGAGCAGTTCTTC. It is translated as CASSVWETSFNEQFF.

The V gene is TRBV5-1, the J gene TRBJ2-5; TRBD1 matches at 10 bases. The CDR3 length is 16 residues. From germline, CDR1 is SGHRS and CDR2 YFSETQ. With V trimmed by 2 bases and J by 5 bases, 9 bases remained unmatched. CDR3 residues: CASSLDRGPVWETQYF. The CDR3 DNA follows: TGCGCCAGCAGCTTAGACAGGGGGCCCGTCTGGGAGACCCAGTACTTC.

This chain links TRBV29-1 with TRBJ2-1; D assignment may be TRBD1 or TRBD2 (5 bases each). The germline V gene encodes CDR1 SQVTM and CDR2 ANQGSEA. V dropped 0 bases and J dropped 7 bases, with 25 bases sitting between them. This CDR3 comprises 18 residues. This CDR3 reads CSVEDLGVSAEGGNEQFF. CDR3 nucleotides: TGCAGCGTTGAAGATCTGGGGGTGAGCGCCGAGGGCGGGAATGAGCAGTTCTTC.

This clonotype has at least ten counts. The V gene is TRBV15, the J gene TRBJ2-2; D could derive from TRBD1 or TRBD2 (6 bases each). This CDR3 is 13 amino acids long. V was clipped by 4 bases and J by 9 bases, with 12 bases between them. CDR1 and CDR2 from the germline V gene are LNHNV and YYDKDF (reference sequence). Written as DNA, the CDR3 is TGTGCCACCAGCACGGGGGCTCGGAGGGAGCTGTTTTTT. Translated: CATSTGARRELFF.

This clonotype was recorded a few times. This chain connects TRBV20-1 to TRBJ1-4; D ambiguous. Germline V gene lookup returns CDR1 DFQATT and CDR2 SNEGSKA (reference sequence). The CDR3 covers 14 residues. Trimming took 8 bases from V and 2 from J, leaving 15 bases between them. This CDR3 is CSISRGFTNEKLFF. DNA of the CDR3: TGCAGTATCAGCAGAGGGTTCACTAATGAAAAACTGTTTTTT.

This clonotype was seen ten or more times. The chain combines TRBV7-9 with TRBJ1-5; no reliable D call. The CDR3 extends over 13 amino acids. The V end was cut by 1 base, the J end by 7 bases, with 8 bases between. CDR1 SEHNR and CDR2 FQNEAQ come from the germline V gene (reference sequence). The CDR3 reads CASSLGTAQPQHF. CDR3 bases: TGTGCCAGCAGCTTAGGAACAGCACAGCCCCAGCATTTT.

In DNA, the CDR3 is TGTGCCAGCAGCTTTGCCCGGGACAGGGCTACTTTTGGAAACACCATATATTTT. It is translated as CASSFARDRATFGNTIYF. The V gene is TRBV7-2, the J gene TRBJ1-3; the match to TRBD1 covers 9 bases. V lost 3 bases, J lost 3 bases, and 12 bases stayed unmatched. Germline V gene lookup returns CDR1 SGHTA and CDR2 FQGNSA. This CDR3 is 18 amino acids long.

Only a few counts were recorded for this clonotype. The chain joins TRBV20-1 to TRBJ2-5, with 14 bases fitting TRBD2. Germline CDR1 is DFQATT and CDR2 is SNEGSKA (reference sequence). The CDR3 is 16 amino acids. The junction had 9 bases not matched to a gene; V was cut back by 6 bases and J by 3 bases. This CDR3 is CSAHRTSGRTKETQYF. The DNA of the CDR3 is TGCAGTGCCCATCGGACTAGCGGGAGGACTAAAGAGACCCAGTACTTC.

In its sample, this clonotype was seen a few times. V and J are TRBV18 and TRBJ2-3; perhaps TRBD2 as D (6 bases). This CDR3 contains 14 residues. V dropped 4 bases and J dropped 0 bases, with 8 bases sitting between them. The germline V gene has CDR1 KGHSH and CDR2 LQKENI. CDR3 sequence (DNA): TGTGCCAGCTCACAACGGGAGAGCACAGATACGCAGTATTTT. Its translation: CASSQRESTDTQYF.